This T cell receptor (beta chain) was sequenced in a study of cytomegalovirus exposure and HLA in healthy donors. Study results and limitations: A later analysis found common viral pathogens apparently linked to several of the most significant clusters. The authors judged a highly shared variant cluster likely a sequencing artifact.

This CDR3 is built from 15 residues. CDR1 is ENHRY, CDR2 SYGVKD, per germline. The ends were cut back, 4 bases at V and 1 base at J, with 11 bases in the middle. This clone has just one count. Antigen specificity is unknown. The PCR ran on 60 Vbeta and 13 Jbeta primers. Clones were sequenced by immunoSEQ multiplex PCR, and TCRdb holds only the in-frame ones, with some missing. This sample has some 110,000 clones, with over 65% found just once. It was healthy bone marrow donors who served as donors. The sequence was obtained from a man aged 40-49 years in good health and CMV-seropositive. The sequencing input was PBMCs. The chain has TRBV10-3 and TRBJ1-5; unclear D gene. The CDR3 spells CAISGGQVSNQPQHF. DNA for the CDR3: TGTGCCATCAGTGGAGGGCAGGTCAGCAATCAGCCCCAGCATTTT.